One TCR beta chain is described in this entry. There is no known antigen for this receptor. Per-base quality was not reported, and no clone a single base away is much larger than it. The germline V gene encodes CDR1 KGHSH and CDR2 LQKENI. Trimming at the junction amounts to 3 bases on V and 10 bases on J, and the germline ends lie 10 bases apart. From the cysteine through the phenylalanine, the CDR3 covers 12 amino acids. Only the CDR3 portion is preserved as DNA: 36 bases, with reading frame beginning at the first base. This record comes from a study of T cell responses to AZD1222 COVID-19 vaccine listed by TCRdb under 2021. At the level of the whole study: Because spike-specific TCR depth and breadth did not differ between the two schedules, AZD1222 recipients who got a second dose at roughly 4 weeks were pooled with those who got a second dose at roughly 12 weeks. A total of approximately 240 trial participants underwent TCR sequencing, of whom some 210 received two doses of AZD1222 and approximately 25 received two doses of the MenACWY control vaccine. Trial participants were enrolled by age into subgroups of 18-55, 56-69 and 70-plus years, and roughly 150, 30 and 60 TCR-sequenced participants, respectively, were included in these subgroups. Results and caveats for the whole study, not just this receptor: Participants were mostly white British and included more females than males, and it was suggested by the authors that clonal diversity may have been underestimated. A significant rise in spike-specific TCR breadth and depth was observed after two AZD1222 doses relative to day 0 and relative to MenACWY recipients. CD4 TCRs associated with the vaccine covered the entire spike protein, and the dominant responses were in regions 160-218 and 743-854. The 56-69-year group was small, and its depth increase did not reach significance, likely because of low power. Epitopes outside the regions mutated in the B.1.351 and B.1.1.7 variants were reportedly recognized by nearly half of the unique spike-specific TCRs. Because no samples from the day 14 peak response were available, repertoires could be characterized only after the peak T cell response. Conclusions about previously exposed vaccinees are limited because only a handful of AZD1222 recipients were SARS-CoV-2 seropositive at baseline.

The CDR3 regions of human TCRbeta chains were analyzed by immunosequencing. As for the authors' bioinformatics: TCRs in the repertoires were matched against a reference library of SARS-CoV-2-specific TCRs that had been generated with the MIRA antigen-specificity platform. Breadth meant the fraction of unique TCRs that were SARS-CoV-2-associated, whereas depth meant the fraction of total T cells that were SARS-CoV-2-associated. Using the MIRA data, every spike-specific TCR was mapped to the spike region that the TCR reacted to and assigned to either a CD4 or a CD8 class. Log10-transformed breadth and depth values were compared by one-way ANOVA with Sidak's multiple comparisons tests. TCRdb carries this immuneACCESS record with in-frame sequences only. Its versions omit some clonotypes, under half of them owing to an unresolved V gene in the studies checked, with the rest unexplained. D and trimming come from the DNA, and the V and J calls and clone size come from that table. The sample profile shows 90,000 to 150,000 clones; 75% to 90% of them were found once. The ten largest account for 2% to 3% of the sample.

Read against the paper, the sample's time point label means: baseline before first vaccination. Vaccinee samples came from UK trials COV001 and COV002, including a single-blind randomized controlled phase 2/3 trial of AZD1222 (ChAdOx1 nCoV-19) in healthy adults. Trial participant PBMC samples were collected at day 0 and day 28 after the second dose for TCRbeta chain sequencing. The source is an adult in good health. Specimen: peripheral blood, collected on day 0 of AZD1222 vaccination. The rearranged segments are TRBV18 and TRBJ2-1; the D gene is possibly TRBD2, with 5 bases matching. The CDR3 region: CASSPRGREQFF. The nucleotide sequence is TGTGCCAGCTCACCCCGGGGAAGAGAGCAGTTCTTC. When the CDR3 is completed using the reference TRBV18 and TRBJ2-1 genes on either side, the full variable domain is NAGVMQNPRHLVRRRGQEARLRCSPMKGHSHVYWYRQLPEEGLKFMVYLQKENIIDESGMPKERFSAEFPKEGPSILRIQQVVRGDSAAYFCASSPRGREQFFGPGTRLTVL.